This T cell receptor (beta chain) came from a study of blood T cell repertoires in COVID-19. The sample holds one count of this clone. In terms of age and location, participants ranged from roughly 18 to 90 years and lived in about two dozen US areas. Two negative PCRs, clearance, or symptom resolution had been documented for recovered Cohort 3 donors. TCRdb's copy holds only in-frame clones and misses some; the assay was immunoSEQ multiplex PCR. The sample contains some 330,000 clones, less than 90% of which appear only once. The V gene's germline CDR1 is LNHDA and CDR2 SQIVND (reference sequence). The V end lost 5 bases, the J end lost 4 bases, and 14 bases lay between the germline ends. The CDR3 spans 14 residues.

V usage is TRBV19 and J usage is TRBJ1-1, with D possibly being TRBD1 (5 bases). The TCR was taken from a woman between 50 and 59 years old who had recovered from COVID-19. Sequencing used PBMCs or T cells enriched from blood (not recorded which). Here the CDR3 reads CASSPQGWGTEAFF. The CDR3 nucleotides are TGTGCCAGTAGTCCCCAGGGTTGGGGCACTGAAGCTTTCTTT. Variable domain in full (rest from reference TRBV19 and TRBJ1-1): DGGITQSPKYLFRKEGQNVTLSCEQNLNHDAMYWYRQDPGQGLRLIYYSQIVNDFQKGDIAEGYSVSREKKESFPLTVTSAQKNPTAFYLCASSPQGWGTEAFFGQGTRLTVV.